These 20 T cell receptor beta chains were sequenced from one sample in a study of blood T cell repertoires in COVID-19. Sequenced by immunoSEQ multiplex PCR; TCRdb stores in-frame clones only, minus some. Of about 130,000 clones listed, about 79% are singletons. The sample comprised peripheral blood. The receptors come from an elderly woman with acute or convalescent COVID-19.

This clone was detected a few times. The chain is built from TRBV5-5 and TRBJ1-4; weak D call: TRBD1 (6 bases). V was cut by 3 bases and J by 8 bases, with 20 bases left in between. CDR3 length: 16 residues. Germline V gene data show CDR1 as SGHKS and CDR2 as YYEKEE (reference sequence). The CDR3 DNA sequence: TGTGCCAGCAGCTCTTGGGCTGGGGGGGCGCACGAAAAACTGTTTTTT. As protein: CASSSWAGGAHEKLFF.

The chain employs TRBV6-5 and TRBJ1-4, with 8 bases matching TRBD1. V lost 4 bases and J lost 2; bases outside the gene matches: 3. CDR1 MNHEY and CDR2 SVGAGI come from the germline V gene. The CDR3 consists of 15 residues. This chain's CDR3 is CASSSRQGTNEKLFF. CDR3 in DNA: TGTGCCAGCAGTTCCCGACAGGGGACTAATGAAAAACTGTTTTTT.

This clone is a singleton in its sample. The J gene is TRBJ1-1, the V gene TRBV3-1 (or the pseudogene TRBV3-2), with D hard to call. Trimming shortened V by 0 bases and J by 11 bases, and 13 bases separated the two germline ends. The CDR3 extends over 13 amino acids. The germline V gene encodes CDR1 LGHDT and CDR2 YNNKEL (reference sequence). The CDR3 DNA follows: TGTGCCAGCAGCCAAGATTCGATGGACTGGGCTTTCTTT. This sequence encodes CASSQDSMDWAFF.

CDR3 region: CASRSTFSGNTIYF. CDR3 in DNA: TGTGCCAGTAGATCAACATTCTCTGGAAACACCATATATTTT. V and J are TRBV19 and TRBJ1-3, with D unclear. CDR3 length: 14 residues. Trimming removed 6 bases from V and 0 bases from J, with 9 bases in between. Germline-derived CDR1 and CDR2 are LNHDA and SQIVND (reference sequence).

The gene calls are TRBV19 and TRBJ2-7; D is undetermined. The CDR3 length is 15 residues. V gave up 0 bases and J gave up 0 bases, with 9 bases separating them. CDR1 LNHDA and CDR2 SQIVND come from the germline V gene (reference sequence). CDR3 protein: CASSIDHLVSYEQYF. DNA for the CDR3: TGTGCCAGTAGTATAGATCACCTAGTCTCCTACGAGCAGTACTTC.

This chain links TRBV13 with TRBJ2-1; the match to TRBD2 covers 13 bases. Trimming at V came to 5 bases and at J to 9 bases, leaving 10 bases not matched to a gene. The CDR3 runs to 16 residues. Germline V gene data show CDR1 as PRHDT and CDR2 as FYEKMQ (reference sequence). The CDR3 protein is CASSPTGLAGFGEQFF. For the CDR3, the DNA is TGTGCCAGCAGCCCGACGGGACTAGCGGGGTTTGGTGAGCAGTTCTTC.

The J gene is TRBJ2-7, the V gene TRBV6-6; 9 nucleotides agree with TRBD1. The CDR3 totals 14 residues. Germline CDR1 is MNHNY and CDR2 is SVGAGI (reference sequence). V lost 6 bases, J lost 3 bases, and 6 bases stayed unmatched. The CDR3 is CASRAGQGNYEQYF. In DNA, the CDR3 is TGTGCCAGCAGAGCGGGACAGGGTAACTACGAGCAGTACTTC.

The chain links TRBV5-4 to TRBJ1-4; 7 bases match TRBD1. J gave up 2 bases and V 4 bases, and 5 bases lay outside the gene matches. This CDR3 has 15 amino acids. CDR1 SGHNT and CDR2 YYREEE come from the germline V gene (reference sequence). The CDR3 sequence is CASSRQGFTNEKLFF. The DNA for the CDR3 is TGTGCCAGCAGCCGACAGGGTTTTACTAATGAAAAACTGTTTTTT.

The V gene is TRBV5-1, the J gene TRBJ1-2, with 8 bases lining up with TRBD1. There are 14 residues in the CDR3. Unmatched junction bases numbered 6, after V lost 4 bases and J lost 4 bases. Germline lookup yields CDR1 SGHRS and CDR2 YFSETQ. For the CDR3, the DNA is TGCGCCAGCAGCATGACAGGGGATGGCTATGGCTACACCTTC. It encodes CASSMTGDGYGYTF.

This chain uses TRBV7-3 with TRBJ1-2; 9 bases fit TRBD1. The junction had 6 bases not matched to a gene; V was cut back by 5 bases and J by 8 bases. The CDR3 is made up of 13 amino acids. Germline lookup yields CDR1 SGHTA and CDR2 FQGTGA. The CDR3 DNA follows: TGTGCCAGCAGCCCGGGACAGGGATACGGCTACACCTTC. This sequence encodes CASSPGQGYGYTF. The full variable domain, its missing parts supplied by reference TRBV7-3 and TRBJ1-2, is GAGVSQTPSNKVTEKGKYVELRCDPISGHTALYWYRQSLGQGPEFLIYFQGTGAADDSGLPNDRFFAVRPEGSVSTLKIQRTERGDSAVYLCASSPGQGYGYTFGSGTRLTVV.

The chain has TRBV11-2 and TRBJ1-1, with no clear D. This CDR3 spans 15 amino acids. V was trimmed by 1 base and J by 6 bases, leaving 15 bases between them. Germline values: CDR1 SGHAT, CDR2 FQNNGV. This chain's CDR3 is CASSLGVGGISEAFF. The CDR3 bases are TGTGCCAGCAGCTTAGGGGTGGGAGGAATCTCTGAAGCTTTCTTT.

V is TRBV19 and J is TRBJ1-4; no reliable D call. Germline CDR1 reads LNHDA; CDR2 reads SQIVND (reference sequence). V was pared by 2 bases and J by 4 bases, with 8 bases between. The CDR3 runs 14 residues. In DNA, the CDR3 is TGTGCCAGTAGTATACGAGGGTATAATGAAAAACTGTTTTTT. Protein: CASSIRGYNEKLFF.

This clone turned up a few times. DNA of the CDR3: TGTGCCAGCAGACGGTGGACAGGGAACACAGATACGCAGTATTTT. Its protein product is CASRRWTGNTDTQYF. V usage is TRBV2 and J usage is TRBJ2-3, with 8 bases lining up with TRBD1. Germline V CDR1 and CDR2: SNHLY, FYNNEI. V shed 6 bases and J 2 bases; nucleotides not matched to a gene: 7. There are 15 residues in the CDR3.

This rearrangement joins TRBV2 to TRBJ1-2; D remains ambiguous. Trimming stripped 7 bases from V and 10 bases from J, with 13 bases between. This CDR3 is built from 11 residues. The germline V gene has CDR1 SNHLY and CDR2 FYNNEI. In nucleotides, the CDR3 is TGTGCCAGCAAGGAACCAGGATTCTACACCTTC. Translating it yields CASKEPGFYTF. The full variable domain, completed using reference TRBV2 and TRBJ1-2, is EPEVTQTPSHQVTQMGQEVILRCVPISNHLYFYWYRQILGQKVEFLVSFYNNEISEKSEIFDDQFSVERPDGSNFTLKIRSTKLEDSAMYFCASKEPGFYTFGSGTRLTVV.

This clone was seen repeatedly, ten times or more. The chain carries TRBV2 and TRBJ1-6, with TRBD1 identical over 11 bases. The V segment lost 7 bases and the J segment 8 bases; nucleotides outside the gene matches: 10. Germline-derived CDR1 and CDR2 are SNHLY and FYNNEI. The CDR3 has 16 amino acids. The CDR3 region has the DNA TGTGCCAGCACTGGACAGGGGGCCTTGGGCGATTCACCCCTCCACTTT. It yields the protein CASTGQGALGDSPLHF.

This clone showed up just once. The CDR3 sequence is CSASQPRTGEGGGYTF. The CDR3 nucleotides are TGCAGTGCTAGTCAACCCCGGACAGGGGAAGGAGGAGGCTACACCTTC. The chain links TRBV20-1 to TRBJ1-2; 9 nucleotides match TRBD1. The CDR3 length is 16 residues. V lost 3 bases, J lost 8 bases, and 16 bases stayed unmatched. Germline CDR1 and CDR2: DFQATT and SNEGSKA (reference sequence).

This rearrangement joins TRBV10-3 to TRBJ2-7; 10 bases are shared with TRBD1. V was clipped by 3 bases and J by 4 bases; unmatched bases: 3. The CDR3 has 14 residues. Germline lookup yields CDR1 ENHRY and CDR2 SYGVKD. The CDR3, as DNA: TGTGCCATCAGTGACCGGACAGGGGGGTACGAGCAGTACTTC. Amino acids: CAISDRTGGYEQYF.

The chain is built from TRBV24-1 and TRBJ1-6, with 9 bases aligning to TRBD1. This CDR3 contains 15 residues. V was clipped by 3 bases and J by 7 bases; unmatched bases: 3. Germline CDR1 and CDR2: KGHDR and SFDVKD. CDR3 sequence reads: CATSDPGTGNSPLHF. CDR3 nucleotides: TGTGCCACCAGTGATCCTGGGACAGGGAATTCACCCCTCCACTTT.

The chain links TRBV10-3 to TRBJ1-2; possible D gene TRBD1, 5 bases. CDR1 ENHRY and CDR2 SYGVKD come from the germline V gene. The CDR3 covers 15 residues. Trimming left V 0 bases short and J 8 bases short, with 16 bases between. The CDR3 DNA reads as TGTGCCATCAGTGAGTCGTTCGGGCAGGGAGGCGGCTACACCTTC. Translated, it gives CAISESFGQGGGYTF.

The CDR3 protein is CASSLPPGLAVLYF. CDR3 nucleotides: TGTGCCAGCAGCTTACCGCCGGGACTAGCTGTTTTGTATTTT. The gene calls are TRBV7-8 and TRBJ2-3; 9 positions agree with TRBD2. Germline assignment: CDR1 SGHVS and CDR2 FQNEAQ. V was clipped by 2 bases and J by 14 bases; unmatched bases: 11. The CDR3 is 14 amino acids. The full variable domain, in which reference TRBV7-8 and TRBJ2-3 provide the parts outside the CDR3, is GAGVSQSPRYKVAKRGQDVALRCDPISGHVSLFWYQQALGQGPEFLTYFQNEAQLDKSGLPSDRFFAERPEGSVSTLKIQRTQQEDSAVYLCASSLPPGLAVLYFGPGTRLTVL.